This T cell receptor beta chain emerged from a study of identical twins. A universal primer site was added by template switching, and unique molecular identifiers were carried by the cDNA. TCRdb analysed the 5' RACE reads with MiXCR anew, one entry per CDR3 protein. Of 1,800,000 or so distinct CDR3 sequences listed, about 31% were seen once; the top ten hold about 0.27%. This clonotype was observed a few times. The antigen remains unidentified. V shed 5 bases and J 3 bases; nucleotides not matched to a gene: 9. Germline assignment: CDR1 MDHEN and CDR2 SYDVKM. This CDR3 comprises 17 residues. The study, taken as a whole, reports: The study based its conclusions on cross-sectional statistical analysis and did not follow the same donors. It was out-of-frame TCR alpha sharing in monozygotic twins that models underestimated. Zero-insertion analyses might be partly confounded by invariant T cells like MAIT and iNKT.

The TCR sequence derives from a newborn girl in good health. Material for sequencing was cord blood. This chain joins TRBV28 and TRBJ2-7, with 14 bases aligning to TRBD2. CDR3: CASSPGTSGGPVYEQYF. The CDR3 nucleotides read TGTGCCAGCAGTCCAGGGACTAGCGGGGGTCCGGTCTACGAGCAGTACTTC.